Below are 13 T cell receptor beta chains sequenced from a single sample in a study of T cells in Graves' hyperthyroidism and ophthalmopathy. Authors of the study amplified TCR beta CDR3 regions from RNA transcripts. TCR CDR3 regions were first amplified by RT-PCR with HTBI primers. One entry per CDR3 protein, called by TCRdb with MiXCR from the multiplex PCR reads. The table lists around 240,000 distinct CDR3 sequences, approximately 16% of them singletons. The sample consisted of blood. All receptors derive from a woman between 18 and 29 years old with Graves' ophthalmopathy.

This clonotype was picked up many times. The chain employs TRBV28 and TRBJ1-2, with a weak D call TRBD1 (5 bases). This CDR3 spans 13 amino acids. The V and J ends lost 4 bases and 0 bases respectively, with 6 bases between them. Germline V CDR1 and CDR2: MDHEN, SYDVKM. CDR3 sequence: CASSSTANYGYTF. The CDR3 DNA sequence: TGTGCCAGCAGTTCGACAGCTAACTATGGCTACACCTTC.

This clonotype was recorded many times. The CDR3 loop reads CASSQDASSNYGYTF. The CDR3 nucleotides are TGCGCCAGCAGCCAAGATGCCAGCTCTAACTATGGCTACACCTTC. The V and J genes are TRBV4-3 and TRBJ1-2; no clear D gene. The CDR3 consists of 15 residues. V was trimmed by 0 bases and J by 0 bases, leaving 8 bases between them. Looked up from germline, CDR1 is LGHNA and CDR2 is YSLEER.

This clonotype was picked up many times. The rearrangement uses TRBV5-8 and TRBJ1-2; D may be TRBD1 (5 bases). Germline CDR1 reads SGHTS; CDR2 reads YDEGEE. This CDR3 has 15 amino acids. Trimming removed 1 base from V and 5 bases from J, with 15 bases in between. CDR3 residues: CASSLSLDRSYGYTF. Written as DNA, the CDR3 is TGTGCCAGCAGCTTGTCCCTCGACAGAAGTTATGGCTACACCTTC.

In its sample, this clonotype was seen many times. This sequence joins TRBV30 and TRBJ2-3; D is undetermined. The CDR3 is 15 amino acids. Germline CDR1 is GTSNPN and CDR2 is SVGIG (reference sequence). Trimming left V 2 bases short and J 6 bases short, with 18 bases between. This chain's CDR3 is CAWSQILPGRDTQYF. In DNA form, the CDR3 reads TGTGCCTGGAGTCAAATCCTACCGGGTCGGGATACGCAGTATTTT.

This clonotype was recorded at least ten times. V is TRBV28 and J is TRBJ2-7, with D perhaps matching TRBD2 (5 bases). Looked up from germline, CDR1 is MDHEN and CDR2 is SYDVKM. CDR3 length: 16 amino acids. V was clipped by 5 bases and J by 0 bases, with 17 bases between them. CDR3 loop: CASSGLSLRSSYEQYF. The DNA for the CDR3 is TGTGCCAGCAGTGGACTCAGTCTCAGGAGCTCCTACGAGCAGTACTTC.

This clonotype occurred many times. The chain has TRBV19 and TRBJ2-1; D is tentatively TRBD1 or TRBD2 (5 bases each). Germline assignment: CDR1 LNHDA and CDR2 SQIVND (reference sequence). The CDR3 loop spans 16 amino acids. V lost 1 base and J lost 0, with 10 bases in between. The CDR3 reads CASSIVPGSSYNEQFF. CDR3 bases: TGTGCCAGTAGTATAGTTCCAGGGAGCTCCTACAATGAGCAGTTCTTC.

In its sample, this clonotype was seen a few times. V gene TRBV29-1 combines with J gene TRBJ2-7, with TRBD2 matching 11 bases. Germline CDR1 reads SQVTM; CDR2 reads ANQGSEA. CDR3 length: 16 amino acids. The V and J ends lost 6 bases and 9 bases, in that order; junction bases with no gene match: 19. CDR3 amino acids: CSVSYPGTSGGGRQYF. CDR3 nucleotides: TGCAGCGTCTCCTACCCCGGGACTAGCGGAGGGGGCCGGCAGTACTTC.

This chain joins TRBV7-9 and TRBJ2-7, with D maybe TRBD2 (6 bases). CDR3 size: 15 residues. CDR1 and CDR2 (germline): SEHNR, FQNEAQ (reference sequence). V was pared by 5 bases and J by 5 bases, with 19 bases between. CDR3 DNA sequence: TGTGCCAGCAGCATGGGGACGGCGGGGATTCACGAGCAGTACTTC. It codes for CASSMGTAGIHEQYF.

This clonotype was detected a few times. The V call is TRBV11-3, the J call TRBJ2-7; perhaps TRBD1 as D (7 bases). This CDR3 has 14 residues. Between the trimmed V and J ends, which lost 4 bases and 5 bases, there was a span of 15 bases. Germline loops: CDR1 SGHNT, CDR2 YENEEA. CDR3 loop: CASSSRDRRNEQYF. CDR3 nucleotides: TGTGCCAGCAGCTCGCGGGACAGAAGGAACGAGCAGTACTTC.

There are many counts of this clonotype. The chain joins TRBV29-1 to TRBJ2-7, with D unresolved. The germline gives CDR1 SQVTM, CDR2 ANQGSEA. Between the trimmed V and J ends, which lost 5 bases and 5 bases, there was a span of 7 bases. The CDR3 is 10 amino acids. The CDR3 nucleotides read TGCAGCGTTTGGATTAACGAGCAGTACTTC. This encodes CSVWINEQYF.

This clonotype has at least ten counts. The chain recombines TRBV12-3 or TRBV12-4 with TRBJ2-7, with D perhaps TRBD1 (6 bases). The CDR3 spans 13 residues. With 5 bases removed from V and 7 bases from J, the gap between germline ends came to 15 bases. CDR3 DNA: TGTGCCAGCAGTAACCGGGACAAAGGGGAGCAGTACTTC. Its translation is CASSNRDKGEQYF.

This clonotype came up many times. The V and J genes are TRBV3-1 and TRBJ1-1; unclear D gene. Trimming left V 4 bases short and J 6 bases short, with 15 bases between. The CDR3 extends over 14 amino acids. Germline V gives CDR1 LGHDT, CDR2 YNNKEL (reference sequence). CDR3 protein: CASSREDDGAEAFF. In DNA, the CDR3 is TGTGCCAGCAGCCGTGAAGACGACGGGGCTGAAGCTTTCTTT.

This clonotype was seen ten or more times. CDR3 DNA: TGTGCCAGCAGGCCTTCTCTTGGACCCGCCTACAATGAGCAGTTCTTC. This sequence encodes CASRPSLGPAYNEQFF. The chain is built from TRBV7-9 and TRBJ2-1; D remains ambiguous. The CDR3 sequence is 16 residues long. Trimming left V 6 bases short and J 2 bases short, with 17 bases between. The V gene's germline CDR1 is SEHNR and CDR2 FQNEAQ (reference sequence).